This T cell receptor beta chain was sequenced during a study of T cells after yellow fever vaccination. Study-level points and caveats: Reappearing after the booster were most of the clones from primary vaccination (approximately 96% CD4, 88% CD8).

This clonotype was picked up many times. Its target is not known. TCRdb processed the 5' RACE reads anew with MiXCR; each CDR3 protein has one entry. The table lists 250,000 to 400,000 distinct CDR3 sequences, approximately 4% of them singletons. The CDR3 consists of 15 residues. Germline CDR1 is SGHVS and CDR2 is FNYEAQ. V dropped 3 bases and J dropped 0; count of bases not matched to a gene: 2. The source of this sequence is a man younger than 30 who received the YFV17D yellow fever vaccine. Source: PBMCs, taken 15 days after the yellow fever booster vaccination. The gene calls are TRBV7-6 and TRBJ2-1; TRBD2 matches 7 bases. The CDR3 region has the DNA TGTGCCAGCAGCTTGCGGGGGAGCTCCTACAATGAGCAGTTCTTC. Translating it yields CASSLRGSSYNEQFF.